This T cell receptor beta chain was captured in a study of regulatory T cells in long-lasting Graves disease. About the study: Duration of antithyroid drug therapy among newly diagnosed Graves' patients was under 3 months.

CDR3 size: 13 residues. Between the trimmed V and J ends, which lost 3 bases and 5 bases, there was a span of 8 bases. Germline V gives CDR1 SGHTA, CDR2 FQGNSA. Note on this clonotype: A far more abundant clone sits one base away, making this likely a read error.

Relying on iRepertoire HTBI primers and Arm-PCR of CDR3 regions, the team built TCR beta libraries. TCRdb re-called the multiplex PCR reads through MiXCR, storing one row per CDR3 protein. The data show 250,000 or so distinct CDR3 sequences, with 15% to 20% seen just once and roughly 15% held by the top ten. Documented time point: newly diagnosed GD, antithyroid drugs for less than 3 months. PBMC-extracted RNA yielded the TCR library. Diagnosing Graves' disease relied on the American Thyroid Association guidelines. The data also belong to a second study, concerning T cells in Graves' hyperthyroidism and ophthalmopathy. In that study: Diagnoses were established using clinical symptoms, serum thyroxine and TRAb, thyroid ultrasound and orbital computed tomography.

The V and J genes are TRBV7-2 and TRBJ1-5, with D perhaps matching TRBD1 (5 bases). Material: peripheral blood mononuclear cells (PBMCs), obtained at new diagnosis, from a patient treated with antithyroid drugs. This TCR was sampled from a woman aged 25 to 39 with Graves disease. CDR3 region: CASSLEGYQPQHF. The CDR3 DNA sequence: TGTGCCAGCAGCTTGGAGGGGTATCAGCCCCAGCATTTT.